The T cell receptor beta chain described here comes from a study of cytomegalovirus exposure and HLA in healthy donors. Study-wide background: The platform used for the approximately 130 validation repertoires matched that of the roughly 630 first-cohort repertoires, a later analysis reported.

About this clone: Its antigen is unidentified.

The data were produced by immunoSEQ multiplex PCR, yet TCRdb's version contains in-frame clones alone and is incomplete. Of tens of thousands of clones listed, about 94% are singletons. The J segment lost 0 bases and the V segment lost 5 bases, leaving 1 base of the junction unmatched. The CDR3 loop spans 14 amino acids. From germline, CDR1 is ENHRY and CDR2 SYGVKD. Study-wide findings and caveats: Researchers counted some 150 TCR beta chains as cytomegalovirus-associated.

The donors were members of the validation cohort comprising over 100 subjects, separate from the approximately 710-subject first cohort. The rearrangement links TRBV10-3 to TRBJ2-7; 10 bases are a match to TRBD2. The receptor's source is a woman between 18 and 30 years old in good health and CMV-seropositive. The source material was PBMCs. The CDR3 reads CAISTSGNSYEQYF. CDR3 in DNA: TGTGCCATCAGTACTAGCGGGAACTCCTACGAGCAGTACTTC.